The rows below give T cell receptor beta chains drawn from one sample of a study of blood T cells in healthy people across ages. In TCRdb, the 5' RACE reads were re-called with MiXCR into one record per CDR3 protein. Of about 1.8 million distinct CDR3 sequences in the sample, about 49% were seen once. The sequencing input was blood. These receptor sequences come from a woman between 40 and 50 years old in good health. The CDR3 runs from the conserved cysteine through the conserved F or W. D genes are given only for firm matches. Clone size, where shown, is once, few, many, or a class for clones that have expanded.

V gene,clone size,J gene,D gene,CDR3 DNA,CDR3 protein
TRBV12-3/TRBV12-4,.,TRBJ1-4,.,TGTGCCAGCAGTCATGGCCGGATCGGGAGGGAAAATGAAAAACTGTTTTTT,CASSHGRIGRENEKLFF
TRBV6-6,few,TRBJ2-3,.,TGTGCCAGCAGCAGTCTAGAAGTGGTCGGGGGAGCAGATACGCAGTATTTT,CASSSLEVVGGADTQYF
TRBV28,.,TRBJ2-7,.,TGTGCCAGCAGTTTACCCCCTGACATTTTCTACGAGCAGTACTTC,CASSLPPDIFYEQYF
TRBV9,.,TRBJ2-7,.,TGTGCCAGCAGCGTCGGGGCCTCGGCCTACAATGAGCAGTACTTC,CASSVGASAYNEQYF
TRBV6-2/TRBV6-3,.,TRBJ2-4,TRBD1,TGTGCCAGCAGTACTAACAGGGGGCTCGGGACCAAAAACATTCAGTACTTC,CASSTNRGLGTKNIQYF
TRBV6-4,.,TRBJ1-2,TRBD1,TGTGCCAGCATCACCAGACAGGGAGTACGGGGCTACACCTTC,CASITRQGVRGYTF
TRBV4-1,.,TRBJ1-5,.,TGCGCCAGCAGCCAAGATCCGGGGGCCTATCAGCCCCAGCATTTT,CASSQDPGAYQPQHF
TRBV7-2,.,TRBJ2-7,.,TGTGCCAGCAGCCCCAGCCACGTCAGATCCTACGAGCAGTACTTC,CASSPSHVRSYEQYF
TRBV28,.,TRBJ2-7,.,TGTGCCAGCTGGACGGAACAGGCCTTTGGATACGAGCAGTACTTC,CASWTEQAFGYEQYF
TRBV20-1,.,TRBJ2-3,.,TGCAGTGCGGACGGCGCAGATACGCAGTATTTT,CSADGADTQYF
TRBV5-1,few,TRBJ2-5,.,TGCGCCAGCATTACACCCGCTCCAGGGAACGAGACCCAGTACTTC,CASITPAPGNETQYF
TRBV20-1,many,TRBJ2-5,TRBD2,TGCAGTGCTAGAGTGCCAGCGGGGCGTGGAGAGACCCAGTACTTC,CSARVPAGRGETQYF
TRBV21-1,.,TRBJ2-7,.,TGTGCCAGCAGCAAAAAGAGGGTGAACGAGCAGTACTTC,CASSKKRVNEQYF
TRBV12-3/TRBV12-4,many,TRBJ2-2,.,TGTGCCAGCAGCTTTACCGGGGAGCTGTTTTTT,CASSFTGELFF
TRBV4-2,few,TRBJ2-3,TRBD2,TGTGCCAGCAGCCAAGATTGGAGGACTAGCGGGGGTGCAGATACGCAGTATTTT,CASSQDWRTSGGADTQYF
TRBV7-2,few,TRBJ1-2,.,TGTGCCAGCAGCCCCTACAGGTCGCGGGGCTACACCTTC,CASSPYRSRGYTF
TRBV6-6,.,TRBJ2-7,.,TGTGCCAGCTTCGGGACGGTCGTGGGAGAGCAGTACTTC,CASFGTVVGEQYF
TRBV15,.,TRBJ2-3,TRBD1,TGTGCCACCAGCAGAGCCCGGACAGGGAGTGCAGATACGCAGTATTTT,CATSRARTGSADTQYF
TRBV4-2,.,TRBJ1-5,.,TGTGCCAGCAGCCAAGAAGCCGCGGATTATAGCAATCAGCCCCAGCATTTT,CASSQEAADYSNQPQHF
TRBV7-2,.,TRBJ2-5,.,TGTGCCAGCAGCTTAGGTCCGCCTCTGGCCGGGGCAGGGGAGCAAGAGACCCAGTACTTC,CASSLGPPLAGAGEQETQYF
TRBV4-3,few,TRBJ2-7,TRBD2,TGCGCCAGCAGCCAAGGGTCGGGACTAGCGGGGGAAGAGCAGTACTTC,CASSQGSGLAGEEQYF
TRBV20-1,few,TRBJ2-1,.,TGCAGTGCTCCAGAGATTGATTACAATGAGCAGTTCTTC,CSAPEIDYNEQFF
TRBV4-1,few,TRBJ2-5,.,TGCGCCAGCAGCCATTCGGGCAGGGTGAAGCGAGAGACCCAGTACTTC,CASSHSGRVKRETQYF
TRBV12-3/TRBV12-4,.,TRBJ2-1,.,TGTGCCAGCAGTTTAGGGCAGGAAACCTACAATGAGCAGTTCTTC,CASSLGQETYNEQFF
TRBV5-1,.,TRBJ1-6,.,TGCGCCAGCAGCCTAGCAGGGAATTCTAATTCACCCCTCCACTTT,CASSLAGNSNSPLHF
TRBV20-1,.,TRBJ2-3,TRBD2,TGCAGTGCTATGGCGGGGGGCCTCACAGATACGCAGTATTTT,CSAMAGGLTDTQYF
TRBV5-4,few,TRBJ2-6,TRBD1,TGTGCCACCGTACGACAGGGGGGCTCTGGGGCCAACGTCCTGACTTTC,CATVRQGGSGANVLTF
TRBV6-5,.,TRBJ2-3,.,TGTGCCAGCAGTTACCGTCTTGAGGGGAAAGATACGCAGTATTTT,CASSYRLEGKDTQYF
TRBV29-1,.,TRBJ2-5,.,TGCAGCGTGGAAAACCTTCTAGCAAGAGAGACCCAGTACTTC,CSVENLLARETQYF
TRBV12-3/TRBV12-4,.,TRBJ2-3,TRBD2,TGTGCCAGCAGTTTAAGTCCGGGGGGGAATACAGATACGCAGTATTTT,CASSLSPGGNTDTQYF
TRBV7-3,.,TRBJ2-5,.,TGTGCCAGCAGCTTAATGGCAGGCCTATTAGGGGAAGAGACCCAGTACTTC,CASSLMAGLLGEETQYF
TRBV7-8,.,TRBJ1-2,TRBD1,TGTGCCAGCAGCTTAGAAGGCAGGGGGGCTGGCTACACCTTC,CASSLEGRGAGYTF
TRBV7-2,few,TRBJ2-3,.,TGTGCCAGCAGCTTCGACGGGAGAGGGGAAGATACGCAGTATTTT,CASSFDGRGEDTQYF
TRBV6-1,.,TRBJ2-6,.,TGTGCCAGCATTCTGTCGGGACAATTCTCTGGGGCCAACGTCCTGACTTTC,CASILSGQFSGANVLTF
TRBV12-3/TRBV12-4,.,TRBJ2-7,.,TGTGCCAGCAGTTTTGAGTCAGGGGACGAGCAGTACTTC,CASSFESGDEQYF
TRBV28,few,TRBJ1-2,TRBD1,TGTGCCAGCAGTCCCTTCGCCCAAGGACAGGGGGCTCGCTATGGCTACACCTTC,CASSPFAQGQGARYGYTF
TRBV20-1,.,TRBJ2-5,.,TGCAGTGCTAGAGCCCTCCCGAGGCAGGGGAACCAAGAGACCCAGTACTTC,CSARALPRQGNQETQYF
TRBV28,few,TRBJ2-7,TRBD1,TGTGCCAGCAGTGTGGGACAGTCCCACGAGCAGTACTTC,CASSVGQSHEQYF
TRBV7-3,.,TRBJ2-1,TRBD2,TGTGCCAGCAGCTTGGGTCTTCTAGCGGGGGGGACTAATGAGCAGTTCTTC,CASSLGLLAGGTNEQFF
TRBV7-6,.,TRBJ2-5,.,TGTGCCAGCAGCGTAGTGGGGACCCAGACCCAGTACTTC,CASSVVGTQTQYF
TRBV11-2,.,TRBJ2-1,.,TGTGCCAGCAGCTTTGGTCCCTTTGAGGAGCAGTTCTTC,CASSFGPFEEQFF
TRBV12-3/TRBV12-4,once,TRBJ1-2,.,TGTGCCAGCAGTTTATTAAGGGGACATGGCTACACCTTC,CASSLLRGHGYTF
TRBV27,.,TRBJ2-3,TRBD2,TGTGCCAGCAGTGAAGAACTAGCGGGGGCTACAGATACGCAGTATTTT,CASSEELAGATDTQYF